This T cell receptor beta chain was recorded in a study of identical twins. This CDR3 has 16 residues. J was trimmed by 4 bases and V by 2 bases; bases with no gene match: 12. Per the germline V gene, CDR1 is SGHNT and CDR2 is YYREEE (reference sequence). Template switching (which added a universal primer site) was used, and cDNA carried unique molecular identifiers. Each CDR3 protein is one row after TCRdb ran MiXCR on the 5' RACE reads. Here the sample spans 500,000 or so distinct CDR3 sequences, 13% to 15% being singletons. This sample was shared with a second study, whose subject was yellow fever vaccine responses in identical twins.

The source of this sequence is a woman aged 18-29 years in good health. Sequencing used CD4+ T cells sorted from blood. The chain recombines TRBV5-4 with TRBJ2-7; TRBD2 matches 7 bases. CDR3 in amino acids: CASSFGSGRGGYEQYF. As DNA, the CDR3 is TGTGCCAGCAGCTTTGGGTCTGGCCGGGGAGGGTACGAGCAGTACTTC.